Presented here are 10 T cell receptor beta chains from one specimen sequenced in a study of blood T cell repertoires in COVID-19. Sequencing used immunoSEQ multiplex PCR; TCRdb keeps in-frame clones, though not all of them. The data contain about 230,000 clones, 85% to 90% of them singletons. Source material: PBMCs or T cells enriched from blood (not recorded which). The source is a man aged 18 to 29 who had recovered from COVID-19.

The chain couples TRBV7-9 to TRBJ1-1; 7 bases line up with TRBD1. Germline V gene lookup returns CDR1 SEHNR and CDR2 FQNEAQ (reference sequence). Germline trimming cut 2 bases from V and 5 bases from J; bases unmatched to any gene: 5. The CDR3 spans 14 residues. DNA of the CDR3: TGTGCCAGCAGCTTACAGACAGGGCAGACTGAAGCTTTCTTT. As protein: CASSLQTGQTEAFF.

The table lists this clone with a count of one. This chain connects TRBV6-5 to TRBJ1-6; D ambiguous. CDR3 size: 13 residues. In germline, CDR1 is MNHEY, CDR2 SVGAGI. V was clipped by 9 bases and J by 0 bases, with 6 bases between them. The CDR3 protein is CASVSSYNSPLHF. The CDR3 bases are TGTGCCAGTGTCAGCTCCTATAATTCACCCCTCCACTTT.

V and J are TRBV3-1 (or the pseudogene TRBV3-2) and TRBJ2-7; 8 bases map to TRBD1. CDR3 size: 15 residues. V trimming: 2 bases; J trimming: 3 bases; junction bases outside the gene matches: 6. Germline V CDR1 and CDR2: LGHDT, YNNKEL (reference sequence). In DNA form, the CDR3 reads TGTGCCAGCAGCCAAAGGACAGGGAGTAGCTACGAGCAGTACTTC. Its protein product is CASSQRTGSSYEQYF.

The V and J genes are TRBV5-8 and TRBJ1-4, with 8 bases that match TRBD1. The CDR3 runs 13 residues. Germline CDR1 reads SGHTS; CDR2 reads YDEGEE. J lost 12 bases, V lost 4 bases, and 8 bases had no gene match. CDR3 region: CASSPWTGNQLFF. The CDR3, as DNA: TGTGCCAGCAGCCCCTGGACAGGGAATCAACTGTTTTTT. Using reference TRBV5-8 and TRBJ1-4 for the parts outside the CDR3, the full variable domain is EAGVTQSPTHLIKTRGQQATLRCSPISGHTSVYWYQQALGLGLQFLLWYDEGEERNRGNFPPRFSGRQFPNYSSELNVNALELEDSALYLCASSPWTGNQLFFGSGTQLSVL.

Only a few counts were recorded for this clone. The chain has TRBV7-9 and TRBJ1-1, with D possibly TRBD1 on 5 matching bases. The CDR3 length is 14 residues. Germline lookup yields CDR1 SEHNR and CDR2 FQNEAQ (reference sequence). Trimming took off 6 bases at V and 1 base at J, with 12 bases between the two ends. The CDR3, as DNA: TGTGCCAGCAGACGGGACTTTGGGAACACTGAAGCTTTCTTT. It yields the protein CASRRDFGNTEAFF.

The gene calls are TRBV5-1 and TRBJ2-3, with a tentative D call TRBD2 (5 bases). The germline V and J ends were trimmed by 1 base and 0 bases, with 12 bases remaining between them. The CDR3 is made up of 16 amino acids. CDR1 is SGHRS and CDR2 is YFSETQ in the germline V gene. The CDR3 DNA reads as TGCGCCAGCAGCTTGAGCGGAGGAACTAGCACAGATACGCAGTATTTT. Protein product: CASSLSGGTSTDTQYF.

The V gene is TRBV18, the J gene TRBJ1-1, with D unresolved. The CDR3 has 12 amino acids. Germline V gene lookup returns CDR1 KGHSH and CDR2 LQKENI. V gave up 5 bases and J gave up 4 bases, with 8 bases separating them. CDR3 DNA: TGTGCCAGCTCAGGCCCGGGCACTGAAGCTTTCTTT. Encoded protein: CASSGPGTEAFF.

This clone occurred a few times. This rearrangement joins TRBV3-1 (or the pseudogene TRBV3-2) to TRBJ1-6; 8 nucleotides align to TRBD1. The J segment lost 10 bases and the V segment lost 5 bases, leaving 7 bases of the junction unmatched. The germline V gene encodes CDR1 LGHDT and CDR2 YNNKEL (reference sequence). CDR3 length equals 14 residues. The CDR3, as DNA: TGTGCCAGCAGCAGCCAGGGGGCGGAATCACCCCTCCACTTT. Translated: CASSSQGAESPLHF.

About this clone: The same CDR3 arises from other DNA sequences in this sample as well. The chain uses TRBV6-5 and TRBJ1-2; the D is unclear. CDR1 is MNHEY and CDR2 is SVGAGI in the germline V gene. This CDR3 is built from 13 residues. Trimming shortened V by 2 bases and J by 1 base, and 5 bases separated the two germline ends. The CDR3 reads CASSYGLNYGYTF. In DNA, the CDR3 is TGTGCCAGCAGTTACGGACTTAACTATGGCTACACCTTC.

The CDR3 loop is CASSQVASEQFF. The CDR3 DNA reads TGCGCCAGCAGCCAAGTTGCGTCTGAGCAGTTCTTC. The chain is built from TRBV4-1 and TRBJ2-1; D is uncertain. Germline V gives CDR1 MGHRA, CDR2 YSYEKL. This CDR3 region has 12 residues. The V end lost 1 base, the J end lost 9 bases, and 7 bases lay between the germline ends.